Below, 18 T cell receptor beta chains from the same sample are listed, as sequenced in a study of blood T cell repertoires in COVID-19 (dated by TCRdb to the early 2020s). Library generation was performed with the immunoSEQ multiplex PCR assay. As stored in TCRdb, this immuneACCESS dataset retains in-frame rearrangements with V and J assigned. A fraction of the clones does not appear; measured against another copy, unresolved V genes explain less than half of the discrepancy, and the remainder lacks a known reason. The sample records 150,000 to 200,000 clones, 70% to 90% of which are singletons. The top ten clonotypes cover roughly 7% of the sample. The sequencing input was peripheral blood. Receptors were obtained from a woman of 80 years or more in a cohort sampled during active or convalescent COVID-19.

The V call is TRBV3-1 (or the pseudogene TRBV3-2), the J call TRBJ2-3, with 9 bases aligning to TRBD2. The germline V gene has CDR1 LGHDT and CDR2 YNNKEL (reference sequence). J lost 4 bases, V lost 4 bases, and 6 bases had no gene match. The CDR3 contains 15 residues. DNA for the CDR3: TGTGCCAGCAGCCTCGGCGGGGGGGCCTCAGATACGCAGTATTTT. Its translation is CASSLGGGASDTQYF.

CDR3 in amino acids: CASSQVGWTSSGNTIYF. The CDR3 region has the DNA TGCGCCAGCAGCCAAGTTGGCTGGACTTCCTCTGGAAACACCATATATTTT. The chain carries TRBV4-1 and TRBJ1-3; D unresolved. Germline V gene lookup returns CDR1 MGHRA and CDR2 YSYEKL. This CDR3 spans 17 amino acids. Trimming stripped 1 base from V and 0 bases from J, with 13 bases between.

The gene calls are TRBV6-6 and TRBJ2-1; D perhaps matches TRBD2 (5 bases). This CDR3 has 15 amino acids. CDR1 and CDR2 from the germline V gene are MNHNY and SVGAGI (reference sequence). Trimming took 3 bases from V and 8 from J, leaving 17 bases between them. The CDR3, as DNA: TGTGCCAGCAGTTATAGAGCGAGCGGCCAGGATGAGCAGTTCTTC. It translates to CASSYRASGQDEQFF.

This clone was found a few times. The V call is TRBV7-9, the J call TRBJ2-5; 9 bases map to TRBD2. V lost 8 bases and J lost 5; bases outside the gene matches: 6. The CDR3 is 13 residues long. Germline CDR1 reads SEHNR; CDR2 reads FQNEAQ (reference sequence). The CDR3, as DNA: TGTGCCAGCCACCGGGCGGGAGGGGAGACCCAGTACTTC. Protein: CASHRAGGETQYF. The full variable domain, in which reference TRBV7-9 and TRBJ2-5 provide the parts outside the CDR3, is DTGVSQNPRHKITKRGQNVTFRCDPISEHNRLYWYRQTLGQGPEFLTYFQNEAQLEKSRLLSDRFSAERPKGSFSTLEIQRTEQGDSAMYLCASHRAGGETQYFGPGTRLLVL.

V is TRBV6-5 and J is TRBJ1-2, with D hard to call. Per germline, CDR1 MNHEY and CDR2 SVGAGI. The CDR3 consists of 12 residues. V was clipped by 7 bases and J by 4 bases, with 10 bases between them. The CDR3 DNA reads TGTGCCAGCACCCTACTAGGCTATGGCTACACCTTC. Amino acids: CASTLLGYGYTF.

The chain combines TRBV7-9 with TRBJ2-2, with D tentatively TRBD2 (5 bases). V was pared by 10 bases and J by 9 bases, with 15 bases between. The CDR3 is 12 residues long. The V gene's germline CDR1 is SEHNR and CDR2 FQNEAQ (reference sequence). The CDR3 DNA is TGTGCCACTACCGGGGAACCGTGGGAGCTGTTTTTT. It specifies CATTGEPWELFF.

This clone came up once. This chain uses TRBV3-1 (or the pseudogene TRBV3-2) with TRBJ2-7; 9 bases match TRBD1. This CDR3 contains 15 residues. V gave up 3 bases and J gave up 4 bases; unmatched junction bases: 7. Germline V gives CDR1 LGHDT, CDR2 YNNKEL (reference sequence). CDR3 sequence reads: CASSHRTGVWYEQYF. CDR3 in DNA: TGTGCCAGCAGCCATCGGACAGGGGTGTGGTACGAGCAGTACTTC.

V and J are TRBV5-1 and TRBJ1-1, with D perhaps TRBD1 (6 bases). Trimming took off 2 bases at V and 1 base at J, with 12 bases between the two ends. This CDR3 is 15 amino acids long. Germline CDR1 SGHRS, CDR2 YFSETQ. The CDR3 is CASSFGQPANTEAFF. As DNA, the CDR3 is TGCGCCAGCAGCTTCGGACAGCCGGCGAACACTGAAGCTTTCTTT.

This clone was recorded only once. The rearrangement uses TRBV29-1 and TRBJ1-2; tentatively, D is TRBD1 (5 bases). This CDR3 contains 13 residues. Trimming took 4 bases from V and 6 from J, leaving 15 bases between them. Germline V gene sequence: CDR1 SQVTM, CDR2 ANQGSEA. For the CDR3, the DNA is TGCAGCGTTGTCGGGGGGATTACACATGGCTACACCTTC. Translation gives CSVVGGITHGYTF. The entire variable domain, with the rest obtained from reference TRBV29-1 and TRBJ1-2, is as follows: SAVISQKPSRDICQRGTSLTIQCQVDSQVTMMFWYRQQPGQSLTLIATANQGSEATYESGFVIDKFPISRPNLTFSTLTVSNMSPEDSSIYLCSVVGGITHGYTFGSGTRLTVV.

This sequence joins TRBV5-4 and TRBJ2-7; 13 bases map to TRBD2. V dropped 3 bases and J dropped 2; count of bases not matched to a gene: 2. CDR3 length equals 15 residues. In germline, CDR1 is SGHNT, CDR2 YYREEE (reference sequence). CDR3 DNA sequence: TGTGCCAGCAGCTCCGGACTAGCGGGGGCCTACGAGCAGTACTTC. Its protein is CASSSGLAGAYEQYF.

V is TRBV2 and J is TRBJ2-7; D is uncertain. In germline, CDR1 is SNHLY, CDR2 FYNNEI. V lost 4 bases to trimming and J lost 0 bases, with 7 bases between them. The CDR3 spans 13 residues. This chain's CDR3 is CASSGASSYEQYV. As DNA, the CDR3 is TGTGCCAGCAGTGGGGCGAGCTCCTACGAGCAGTACGTC.

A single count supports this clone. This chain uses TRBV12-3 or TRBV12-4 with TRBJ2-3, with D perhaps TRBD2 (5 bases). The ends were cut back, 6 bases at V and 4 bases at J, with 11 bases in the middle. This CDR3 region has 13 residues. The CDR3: CASSPLVPDTQYF. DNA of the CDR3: TGTGCCAGCAGCCCACTAGTACCAGATACGCAGTATTTT.

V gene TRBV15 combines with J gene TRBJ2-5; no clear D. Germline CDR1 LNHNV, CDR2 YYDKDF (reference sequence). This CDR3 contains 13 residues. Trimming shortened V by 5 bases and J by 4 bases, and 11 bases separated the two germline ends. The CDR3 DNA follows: TGTGCCACCAGCTTTATACGGGTAGAGACCCAGTACTTC. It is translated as CATSFIRVETQYF.

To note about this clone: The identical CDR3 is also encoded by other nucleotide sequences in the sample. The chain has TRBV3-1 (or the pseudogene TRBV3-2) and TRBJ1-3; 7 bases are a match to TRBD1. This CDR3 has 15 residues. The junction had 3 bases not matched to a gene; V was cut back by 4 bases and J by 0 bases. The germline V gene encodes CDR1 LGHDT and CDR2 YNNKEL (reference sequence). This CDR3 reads CASSPTGVSGNTIYF. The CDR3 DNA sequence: TGTGCCAGCAGCCCTACAGGGGTCTCTGGAAACACCATATATTTT.

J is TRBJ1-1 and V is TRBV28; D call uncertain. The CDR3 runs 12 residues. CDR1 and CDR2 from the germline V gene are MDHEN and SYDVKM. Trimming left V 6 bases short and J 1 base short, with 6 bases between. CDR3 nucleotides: TGTGCCAGCAGCTATCAGAACACTGAAGCTTTCTTT. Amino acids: CASSYQNTEAFF.

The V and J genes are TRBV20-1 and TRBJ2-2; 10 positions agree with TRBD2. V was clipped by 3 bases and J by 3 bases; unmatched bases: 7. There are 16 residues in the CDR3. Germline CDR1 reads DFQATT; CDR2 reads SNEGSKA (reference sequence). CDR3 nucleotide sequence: TGCAGTGCTAGTTCTAGCGGGAGCCCCTACACCGGGGAGCTGTTTTTT. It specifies CSASSSGSPYTGELFF.

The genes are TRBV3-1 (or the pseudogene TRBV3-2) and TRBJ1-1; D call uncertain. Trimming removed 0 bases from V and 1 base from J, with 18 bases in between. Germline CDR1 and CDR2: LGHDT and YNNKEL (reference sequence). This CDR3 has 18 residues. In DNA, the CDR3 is TGTGCCAGCAGCCAAGATGGTTTCGGCGAACGCGGGAACACTGAAGCTTTCTTT. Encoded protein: CASSQDGFGERGNTEAFF.

The CDR3 DNA is TGCAGCGTTACAGGGCCGGCGAACACCGGGGAGCTGTTTTTT. This codes for CSVTGPANTGELFF. This chain uses TRBV29-1 with TRBJ2-2; possibly TRBD1 for D (6 bases). This CDR3 spans 14 amino acids. In germline, CDR1 is SQVTM, CDR2 ANQGSEA. V lost 5 bases and J lost 0, with 10 bases in between.